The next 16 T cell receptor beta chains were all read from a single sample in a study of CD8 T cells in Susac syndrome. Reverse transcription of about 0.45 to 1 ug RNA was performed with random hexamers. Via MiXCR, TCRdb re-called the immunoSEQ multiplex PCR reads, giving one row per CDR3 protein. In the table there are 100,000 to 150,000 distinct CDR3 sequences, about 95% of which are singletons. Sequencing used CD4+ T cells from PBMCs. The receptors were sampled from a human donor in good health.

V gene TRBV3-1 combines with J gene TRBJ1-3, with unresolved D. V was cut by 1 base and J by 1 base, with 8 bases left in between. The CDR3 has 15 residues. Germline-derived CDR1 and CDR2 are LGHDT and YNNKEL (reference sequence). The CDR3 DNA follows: TGTGCCAGCAGCCAAGCTCTAGGGTCTGGAAACACCATATATTTT. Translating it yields CASSQALGSGNTIYF.

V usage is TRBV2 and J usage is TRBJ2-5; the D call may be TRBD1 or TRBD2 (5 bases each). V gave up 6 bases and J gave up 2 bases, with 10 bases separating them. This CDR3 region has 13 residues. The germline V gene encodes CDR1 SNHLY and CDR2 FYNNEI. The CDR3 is CASSGDGQETQYF. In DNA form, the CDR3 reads TGTGCCAGCAGCGGGGACGGTCAAGAGACCCAGTACTTC.

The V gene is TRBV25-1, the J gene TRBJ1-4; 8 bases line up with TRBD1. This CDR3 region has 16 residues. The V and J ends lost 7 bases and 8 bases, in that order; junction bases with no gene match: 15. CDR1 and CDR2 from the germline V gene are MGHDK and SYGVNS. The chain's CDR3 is CASTGGQGGKNEKLFF. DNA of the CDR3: TGTGCCAGCACTGGAGGACAGGGCGGCAAAAACGAAAAACTGTTTTTT. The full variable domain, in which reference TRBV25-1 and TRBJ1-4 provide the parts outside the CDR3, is EADIYQTPRYLVIGTGKKITLECSQTMGHDKMYWYQQDPGMELHLIHYSYGVNSTEKGDLSSESTVSRIRTEHFPLTLESARPSHTSQYLCASTGGQGGKNEKLFFGSGTQLSVL.

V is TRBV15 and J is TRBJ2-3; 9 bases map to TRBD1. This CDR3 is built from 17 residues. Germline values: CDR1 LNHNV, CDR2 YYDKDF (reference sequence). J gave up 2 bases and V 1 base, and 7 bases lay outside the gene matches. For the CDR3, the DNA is TGTGCCACCAGCAGAGGTGGACAGGGGACGTTCACAGATACGCAGTATTTT. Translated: CATSRGGQGTFTDTQYF.

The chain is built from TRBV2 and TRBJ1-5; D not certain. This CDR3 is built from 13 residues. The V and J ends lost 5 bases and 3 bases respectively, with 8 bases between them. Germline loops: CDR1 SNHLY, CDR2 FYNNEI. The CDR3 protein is CASSRQINQPQHF. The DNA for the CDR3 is TGTGCCAGCAGTCGGCAGATCAATCAGCCCCAGCATTTT.

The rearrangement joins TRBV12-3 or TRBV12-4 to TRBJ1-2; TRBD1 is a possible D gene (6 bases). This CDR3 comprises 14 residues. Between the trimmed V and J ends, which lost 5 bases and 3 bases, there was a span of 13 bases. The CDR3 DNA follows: TGTGCCAGCAGTCCGCAGACAGGCGACTATGGCTACACCTTC. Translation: CASSPQTGDYGYTF.

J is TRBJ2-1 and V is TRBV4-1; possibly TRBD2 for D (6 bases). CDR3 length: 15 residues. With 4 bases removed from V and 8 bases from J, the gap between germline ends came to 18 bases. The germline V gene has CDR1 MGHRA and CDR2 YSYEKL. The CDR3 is CASSPGSINRYEQFF. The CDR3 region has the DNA TGCGCCAGCAGCCCCGGGAGTATTAATCGATATGAGCAGTTCTTC.

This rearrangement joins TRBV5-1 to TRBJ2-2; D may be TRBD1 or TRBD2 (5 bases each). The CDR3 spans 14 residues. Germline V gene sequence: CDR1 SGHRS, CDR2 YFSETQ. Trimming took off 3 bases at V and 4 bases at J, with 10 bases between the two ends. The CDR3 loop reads CASSSGDGTGELFF. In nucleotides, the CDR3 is TGCGCCAGCAGCTCTGGGGACGGCACCGGGGAGCTGTTTTTT. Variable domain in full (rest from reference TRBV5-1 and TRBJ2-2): KAGVTQTPRYLIKTRGQQVTLSCSPISGHRSVSWYQQTPGQGLQFLFEYFSETQRNKGNFPGRFSGRQFSNSRSEMNVSTLELGDSALYLCASSSGDGTGELFFGEGSRLTVL.

Here the CDR3 reads CSVVGNRGFTGELFF. CDR3 DNA: TGCAGCGTTGTAGGGAACAGGGGTTTTACCGGGGAGCTGTTTTTT. V and J are TRBV29-1 and TRBJ2-2, with 7 bases that match TRBD1. The CDR3 extends over 15 amino acids. The V gene end was trimmed by 4 bases and the J gene end by 5 bases; junction bases not matched to a gene: 10. The germline V gene encodes CDR1 SQVTM and CDR2 ANQGSEA.

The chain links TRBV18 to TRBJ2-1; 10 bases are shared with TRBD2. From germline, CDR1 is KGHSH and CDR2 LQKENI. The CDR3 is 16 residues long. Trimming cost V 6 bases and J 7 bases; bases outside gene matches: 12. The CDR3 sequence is CASSSFASGSRNEQFF. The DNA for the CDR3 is TGTGCCAGCTCCTCGTTCGCTAGCGGGAGTAGGAATGAGCAGTTCTTC. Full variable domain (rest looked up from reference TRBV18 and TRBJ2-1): NAGVMQNPRHLVRRRGQEARLRCSPMKGHSHVYWYRQLPEEGLKFMVYLQKENIIDESGMPKERFSAEFPKEGPSILRIQQVVRGDSAAYFCASSSFASGSRNEQFFGPGTRLTVL.

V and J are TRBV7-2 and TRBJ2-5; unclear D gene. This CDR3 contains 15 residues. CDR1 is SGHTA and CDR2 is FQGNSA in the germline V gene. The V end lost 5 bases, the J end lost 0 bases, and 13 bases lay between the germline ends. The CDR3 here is CASSVLGANQETQYF. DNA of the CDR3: TGTGCCAGCAGCGTGTTGGGCGCGAACCAAGAGACCCAGTACTTC.

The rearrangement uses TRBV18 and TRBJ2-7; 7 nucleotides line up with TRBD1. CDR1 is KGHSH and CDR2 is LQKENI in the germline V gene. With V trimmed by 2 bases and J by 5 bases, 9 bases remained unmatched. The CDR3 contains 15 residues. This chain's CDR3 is CASSPSRDSGDEQYF. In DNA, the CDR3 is TGTGCCAGCTCACCAAGTAGGGACAGTGGGGACGAGCAGTACTTC.

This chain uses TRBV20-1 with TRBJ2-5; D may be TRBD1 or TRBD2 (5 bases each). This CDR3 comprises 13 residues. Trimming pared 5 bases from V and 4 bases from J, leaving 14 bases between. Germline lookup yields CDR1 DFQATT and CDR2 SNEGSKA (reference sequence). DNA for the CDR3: TGCAGTGCTCATCGTCCCGGGACAGAGACCCAGTACTTC. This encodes CSAHRPGTETQYF.

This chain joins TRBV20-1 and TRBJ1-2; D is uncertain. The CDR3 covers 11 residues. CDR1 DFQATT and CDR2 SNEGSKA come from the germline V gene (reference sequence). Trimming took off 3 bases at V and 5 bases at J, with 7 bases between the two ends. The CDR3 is CSASAKYGYTF. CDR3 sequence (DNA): TGCAGTGCTAGTGCAAAATATGGCTACACCTTC.

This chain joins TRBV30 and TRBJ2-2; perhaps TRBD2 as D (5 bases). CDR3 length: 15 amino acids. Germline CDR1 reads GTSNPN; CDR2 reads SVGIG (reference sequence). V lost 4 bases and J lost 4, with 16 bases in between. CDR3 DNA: TGTGCCTGGAACCCTAGCCCCTCCTCCACCGGGGAGCTGTTTTTT. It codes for CAWNPSPSSTGELFF.

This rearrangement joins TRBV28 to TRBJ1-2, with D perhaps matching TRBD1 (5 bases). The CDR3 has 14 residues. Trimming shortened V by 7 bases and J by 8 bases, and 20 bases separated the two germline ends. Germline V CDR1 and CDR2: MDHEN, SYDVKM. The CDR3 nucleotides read TGTGCCAGCACCCGAGGGGAATCCTTCAGGGGCTACACCTTC. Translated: CASTRGESFRGYTF.